Each of the 21 T cell receptor beta chains below was sequenced from the same sample in a study of T cells in Graves' hyperthyroidism and ophthalmopathy. RNA transcripts provided the source from which TCR beta CDR3 regions were amplified. The HTBI primer set was used in a first-round RT-PCR of the TCR CDR3. Each CDR3 protein gets one entry after TCRdb re-called the multiplex PCR reads with MiXCR. The profile shows approximately 480,000 distinct CDR3 sequences, around 20% of them singletons. The sequenced material came from blood. The receptor set was obtained from a man younger than 35 with Graves' hyperthyroidism.

Details on this clonotype: No conserved phenylalanine or tryptophan is present at the end of the CDR3, so a read error is the likely explanation. CDR3 nucleotides: TGTGCCAGCAAAGGGAATGAGGATGGCTACACCGTC. Its protein product is CASKGNEDGYTV. This chain connects TRBV6-1 to TRBJ1-2, with D unresolved. CDR1 and CDR2 (germline): MNHNS, SASEGT. The CDR3 has 12 amino acids. Trimming took off 7 bases at V and 6 bases at J, with 12 bases between the two ends.

This clonotype was recorded at least ten times. The genes are TRBV6-5 and TRBJ2-7, with unresolved D. The CDR3 spans 13 residues. V was clipped by 2 bases and J by 6 bases, with 11 bases between them. The germline V gene has CDR1 MNHEY and CDR2 SVGAGI. This chain's CDR3 is CASSYPPPSEQYF. For the CDR3, the DNA is TGTGCCAGCAGTTACCCCCCCCCGAGCGAGCAGTACTTC.

This clonotype has ten or more counts. This chain uses TRBV30 with TRBJ2-7; D is ambiguous. The CDR3 is made up of 15 amino acids. Germline assignment: CDR1 GTSNPN and CDR2 SVGIG (reference sequence). The V end was cut by 2 bases, the J end by 2 bases, with 16 bases between. CDR3 loop: CAWSSQAKDPYEQYF. The CDR3, as DNA: TGTGCCTGGAGTTCCCAGGCTAAGGACCCCTACGAGCAGTACTTC.

This clonotype was counted at least ten times. This chain uses TRBV2 with TRBJ1-5; D is unclear. V lost 6 bases to trimming and J lost 7 bases, with 7 bases between them. In germline, CDR1 is SNHLY, CDR2 FYNNEI. This CDR3 spans 11 amino acids. The CDR3 is CASSNSQPQHF. In DNA form, the CDR3 reads TGTGCCAGCAGCAACTCGCAGCCCCAGCATTTT.

About this clonotype: At one of its ends the junction is not consistent with the germline gene, which may arise from a read error. For the CDR3, the DNA is TGTGCCAGCAGCGGGGAAGGGAGCGATCAGCTCCAGCATTTT. It specifies CASSGEGSDQLQHF. V gene TRBV2 combines with J gene TRBJ1-5; D is unclear. The CDR3 is 14 amino acids. Germline CDR1 reads SNHLY; CDR2 reads FYNNEI.

This clonotype was counted ten times or more. The chain carries TRBV7-8 and TRBJ1-1, with a possible D match to TRBD1 (6 bases). The V gene's germline CDR1 is SGHVS and CDR2 FQNEAQ. This CDR3 has 12 residues. Trimming pared 3 bases from V and 10 bases from J, leaving 12 bases between. The CDR3 nucleotides are TGTGCCAGCAGCTTCACAGGGATGGGAGCTTTCTTT. It codes for CASSFTGMGAFF.

This clonotype was recorded at least ten times. This chain connects TRBV30 to TRBJ1-1; TRBD1 is a possible D gene (5 bases). The length of the CDR3 is 13 residues. Germline V CDR1 and CDR2: GTSNPN, SVGIG (reference sequence). The V end lost 3 bases, the J end lost 1 base, and 9 bases lay between the germline ends. The CDR3 region is CAWRWGRNTEAFF. The CDR3 coding sequence is TGTGCCTGGAGATGGGGGAGGAACACTGAAGCTTTCTTT. The whole variable domain, filled in from reference TRBV30 and TRBJ1-1, reads SQTIHQWPATLVQPVGSPLSLECTVEGTSNPNLYWYRQAAGRGLQLLFYSVGIGQISSEVPQNLSASRPQDRQFILSSKKLLLSDSGFYLCAWRWGRNTEAFFGQGTRLTVV.

This clonotype was observed many times. The J gene is TRBJ2-7, the V gene TRBV6-1; D is possibly TRBD2 (5 bases). V dropped 4 bases and J dropped 3 bases, with 7 bases sitting between them. The CDR3 spans 12 residues. From germline, CDR1 is MNHNS and CDR2 SASEGT. The CDR3 loop reads CASSGRGYEQYF. CDR3 DNA sequence: TGTGCCAGCAGTGGACGGGGCTACGAGCAGTACTTC.

This clonotype was counted at least ten times. The chain employs TRBV28 and TRBJ1-1; 8 nucleotides line up with TRBD1. The length of the CDR3 is 15 residues. Unmatched junction bases numbered 6, after V lost 2 bases and J lost 4 bases. The V gene's germline CDR1 is MDHEN and CDR2 SYDVKM. For the CDR3, the DNA is TGTGCCAGCAGTTTAACCTACAGGGGGGGCACTGAAGCTTTCTTT. This codes for CASSLTYRGGTEAFF.

The sample holds a few counts of this clonotype. This sequence joins TRBV28 and TRBJ1-2; no reliable D call. V gave up 2 bases and J gave up 0 bases, with 10 bases separating them. This CDR3 spans 15 amino acids. Germline V gene sequence: CDR1 MDHEN, CDR2 SYDVKM. The CDR3 DNA reads TGTGCCAGCAGTTTAGGTCCAGCTACTAACTATGGCTACACCTTC. Protein product: CASSLGPATNYGYTF.

This clonotype was seen repeatedly, ten times or more. V usage is TRBV28 and J usage is TRBJ2-2; TRBD1 is a possible D gene (6 bases). Germline CDR1 reads MDHEN; CDR2 reads SYDVKM. Trimming stripped 5 bases from V and 4 bases from J, with 14 bases between. The CDR3 is 15 amino acids. The CDR3 nucleotides are TGTGCCAGCAGTCCTCGACCAGGGGTCACCGGGGAGCTGTTTTTT. It is translated as CASSPRPGVTGELFF.

This clonotype was seen a handful of times. Germline and junction disagree at one end, which may indicate a read error. V is TRBV4-1 and J is TRBJ1-1; 9 nucleotides match TRBD1. This CDR3 region has 13 residues. CDR1 and CDR2 (germline): MGHRA, YSYEKL. The CDR3 reads CASSKTGDREACF. As DNA, the CDR3 is TGCGCCAGCAGCAAAACGGGGGACAGGGAAGCTTGCTTT.

This clonotype was detected ten times or more. This chain joins TRBV6-5 and TRBJ2-2, with D perhaps assigned TRBD1 or TRBD2 (6 bases each). From germline, CDR1 is MNHEY and CDR2 SVGAGI. The CDR3 covers 16 residues. V was cut by 2 bases and J by 2 bases, with 12 bases left in between. CDR3 protein: CASSYVGGTNTGELFF. In DNA, the CDR3 is TGTGCCAGCAGTTACGTGGGGGGCACAAACACCGGGGAGCTGTTTTTT.

This clonotype was recorded many times. The chain couples TRBV20-1 to TRBJ2-7, with D possibly matching TRBD1 (6 bases). The V end was cut by 1 base, the J end by 4 bases, with 11 bases between. CDR3 length: 13 amino acids. Germline V gene lookup returns CDR1 DFQATT and CDR2 SNEGSKA (reference sequence). CDR3 loop: CSARVGHRYEQYF. The DNA of the CDR3 is TGCAGTGCTAGAGTGGGACACCGATACGAGCAGTACTTC.

This clonotype has at least ten counts. The genes are TRBV6-1 and TRBJ1-1; the D is unclear. V was cut by 0 bases and J by 1 base, with 3 bases left in between. Germline lookup yields CDR1 MNHNS and CDR2 SASEGT. This CDR3 region has 13 residues. The CDR3 region has the DNA TGTGCCAGCAGTGAAGCTTGGAACACTGAAGCTTTCTTT. As protein: CASSEAWNTEAFF.

This clonotype appeared many times. The CDR3 sequence is CASSENGAEAFF. Written as DNA, the CDR3 is TGTGCCAGCAGTGAAAATGGGGCTGAAGCTTTCTTT. The chain combines TRBV2 with TRBJ1-1, with D unresolved. V lost 2 bases to trimming and J lost 6 bases, with 7 bases between them. CDR1 is SNHLY, CDR2 FYNNEI, per germline. The CDR3 spans 12 residues.

J is TRBJ1-1 and V is TRBV6-1, with unresolved D. CDR1 MNHNS and CDR2 SASEGT come from the germline V gene. Between the trimmed V and J ends, which lost 1 base and 6 bases, there was a span of 9 bases. The CDR3 has 13 residues. CDR3 in amino acids: CASSEGDPAEAFF. Here the CDR3 DNA reads TGTGCCAGCAGTGAAGGAGACCCCGCTGAAGCTTTCTTT.

The rearrangement joins TRBV10-3 to TRBJ2-7; tentative D call: TRBD2 (6 bases). The CDR3 length is 11 residues. From germline, CDR1 is ENHRY and CDR2 SYGVKD. V lost 11 bases and J 3 bases, leaving 11 bases between the germline ends. CDR3 loop: CAAREYYEQYF. The DNA of the CDR3 is TGTGCCGCTCGGGAGTACTACGAGCAGTACTTC.

This clonotype has ten or more counts. This rearrangement joins TRBV28 to TRBJ1-5, with TRBD1 matching over 11 bases. Germline values: CDR1 MDHEN, CDR2 SYDVKM. Trimming removed 6 bases from V and 11 bases from J; junction bases left unmatched: 12. The CDR3 has 15 residues. The CDR3 sequence: CASSLGTGGVKTQHF. DNA of the CDR3: TGTGCCAGCAGCCTCGGGACAGGGGGTGTCAAGACCCAGCATTTT.

As for this clonotype: A much larger clone differs from this one at a single base, so this may be a read error. The final CDR3 position lacks the conserved phenylalanine or tryptophan, pointing to a likely read error. The chain links TRBV13 to TRBJ1-2, with 10 bases that match TRBD1. The CDR3 spans 17 residues. Germline CDR1 reads PRHDT; CDR2 reads FYEKMQ (reference sequence). V dropped 5 bases and J dropped 4; count of bases not matched to a gene: 13. The CDR3 region is CASSAVPGTGDPYGYTL. CDR3 nucleotides: TGTGCCAGCAGCGCAGTCCCCGGGACAGGGGACCCCTATGGCTACACCCTC.

This clonotype came up a few times. The V gene is TRBV12-3 or TRBV12-4, the J gene TRBJ1-1; no clear D gene. The CDR3 sequence is 12 residues long. V lost 6 bases, J lost 3 bases, and 8 bases lay in between. The CDR3 loop reads CASRPGYTEAFF. CDR3 nucleotides: TGTGCCAGCAGGCCCGGCTACACTGAAGCTTTCTTT.